The 27 T cell receptor beta chains presented below share a single source sample, sequenced in a study of graft-versus-host responses after intestinal transplantation. Assay: immunoSEQ multiplex PCR; the TCRdb copy retains only in-frame clones and omits some. The sample records approximately 12,000 clones, around 84% being singletons. The specimen was PBMCs, collected roughly 290 days after intestinal transplant. The receptors shown here come from a human patient who received an intestinal transplant, so some T cells may come from the graft donor.

This rearrangement joins TRBV9 to TRBJ2-2; D is perhaps TRBD1 (6 bases). CDR3 length: 15 amino acids. Trimming left V 4 bases short and J 3 bases short, with 13 bases between. Germline V lookup: CDR1 SGDLS, CDR2 YYNGEE. CDR3 residues: CASSRTHRDTGELFF. In DNA form, the CDR3 reads TGTGCCAGCAGCCGCACACACAGGGACACCGGGGAGCTGTTTTTT.

Only one count was recorded for this clone. V and J are TRBV5-8 and TRBJ2-7, with D unclear. Trimming removed 0 bases from V and 2 bases from J, with 9 bases in between. The length of the CDR3 is 14 residues. Per germline, CDR1 SGHTS and CDR2 YDEGEE. The DNA for the CDR3 is TGTGCCAGCAGCTTGGTTCCCTATACCTACGAGCAGTACTTC. As protein: CASSLVPYTYEQYF.

The chain combines TRBV7-9 with TRBJ2-7, with D perhaps matching TRBD2 (6 bases). The V end was cut by 7 bases, the J end by 1 base, with 23 bases between. CDR1 SEHNR and CDR2 FQNEAQ come from the germline V gene (reference sequence). The CDR3 extends over 17 amino acids. The CDR3 DNA is TGTGCCAGCAACCTCTGGGGTAGCGGAAATCCTTCCTACGAGCAGTACTTC. This encodes CASNLWGSGNPSYEQYF. The complete variable domain, with remaining parts taken from reference TRBV7-9 and TRBJ2-7, reads DTGVSQNPRHKITKRGQNVTFRCDPISEHNRLYWYRQTLGQGPEFLTYFQNEAQLEKSRLLSDRFSAERPKGSFSTLEIQRTEQGDSAMYLCASNLWGSGNPSYEQYFGPGTRLTVT.

The chain has TRBV19 and TRBJ1-1; 8 bases agree with TRBD1. Germline CDR1 is LNHDA and CDR2 is SQIVND (reference sequence). The CDR3 has 14 residues. Losses at the gene ends were 7 bases for V and 0 bases for J; bases not matched to a gene: 4. The CDR3 reads CASNDRGLNTEAFF. The CDR3 DNA reads TGTGCCAGTAACGACAGGGGTCTGAACACTGAAGCTTTCTTT. Looking up the rest from reference TRBV19 and TRBJ1-1 gives the full variable domain: DGGITQSPKYLFRKEGQNVTLSCEQNLNHDAMYWYRQDPGQGLRLIYYSQIVNDFQKGDIAEGYSVSREKKESFPLTVTSAQKNPTAFYLCASNDRGLNTEAFFGQGTRLTVV.

The rearrangement joins TRBV5-5 to TRBJ2-3; 10 nucleotides line up with TRBD2. This CDR3 region has 15 residues. Per germline, CDR1 SGHKS and CDR2 YYEKEE (reference sequence). J gave up 5 bases and V 5 bases, and 8 bases lay outside the gene matches. This CDR3 reads CASSFGLAVLDTQYF. The DNA for the CDR3 is TGTGCCAGCAGTTTTGGACTAGCGGTCTTAGATACGCAGTATTTT.

This clone appeared a single time. The V gene is TRBV6-5, the J gene TRBJ2-5; maybe TRBD1 (6 bases). The J call may be wrong; the DNA end is better matched by TRBJ2-7. Germline loops: CDR1 MNHEY, CDR2 SVGAGI. The CDR3 contains 15 residues. The CDR3 sequence: CASSRFRDNSYEQYF. The CDR3 DNA sequence: TGTGCCAGCAGTCGCTTTCGGGACAACTCCTACGAGCAGTACTTC.

The chain recombines TRBV28 with TRBJ2-7; D uncertain. Per the germline V gene, CDR1 is MDHEN and CDR2 is SYDVKM. This CDR3 is 12 amino acids long. Trimming removed 4 bases from V and 1 base from J, with 5 bases in between. CDR3 residues: CASSSLSYEQYF. DNA for the CDR3: TGTGCCAGCAGTTCCTTGTCCTACGAGCAGTACTTC.

In its sample, this clone was seen once. The chain couples TRBV5-4 to TRBJ1-2; D possibly corresponds to TRBD1 (5 bases). The CDR3 extends over 14 amino acids. V lost 4 bases to trimming and J lost 5 bases, with 15 bases between them. Per germline, CDR1 SGHNT and CDR2 YYREEE (reference sequence). CDR3 sequence reads: CASSRGEFLYGYTF. The CDR3 DNA reads TGTGCCAGCAGCCGGGGCGAATTTTTATATGGCTACACCTTC.

The rearrangement links TRBV10-3 to TRBJ1-6, with D unclear. V shed 8 bases and J shed 4 bases, with 6 bases lying between them. The CDR3 extends over 12 amino acids. Germline V CDR1 and CDR2: ENHRY, SYGVKD. This CDR3 reads CAIREYNSPLHF. The CDR3 DNA follows: TGTGCCATCCGGGAATATAATTCACCCCTCCACTTT.

V is TRBV18 and J is TRBJ2-1; 10 nucleotides align to TRBD2. Trimming at V came to 6 bases and at J to 4 bases, leaving 6 bases not matched to a gene. Per the germline V gene, CDR1 is KGHSH and CDR2 is LQKENI. The CDR3 is made up of 15 amino acids. The CDR3 coding sequence is TGTGCCAGCTCGCCTACTAGCGGGACTTACAATGAGCAGTTCTTC. The encoded protein is CASSPTSGTYNEQFF. The whole variable domain, filled in from reference TRBV18 and TRBJ2-1, reads NAGVMQNPRHLVRRRGQEARLRCSPMKGHSHVYWYRQLPEEGLKFMVYLQKENIIDESGMPKERFSAEFPKEGPSILRIQQVVRGDSAAYFCASSPTSGTYNEQFFGPGTRLTVL.

The CDR3 region is CASRTSGTNTGELFF. CDR3 DNA: TGTGCCAGCCGGACTAGCGGGACGAACACCGGGGAGCTGTTTTTT. This chain uses TRBV28 with TRBJ2-2; 12 nucleotides line up with TRBD2. The CDR3 consists of 15 residues. Germline V gene sequence: CDR1 MDHEN, CDR2 SYDVKM. The J segment lost 0 bases and the V segment lost 8 bases, leaving 1 base of the junction unmatched.

The table lists this clone with a few counts. The gene calls are TRBV5-5 and TRBJ1-2; weak D call: TRBD1 (6 bases). Germline V gene data show CDR1 as SGHKS and CDR2 as YYEKEE (reference sequence). V lost 2 bases and J lost 7, with 12 bases in between. The CDR3 length is 13 residues. The CDR3 sequence is CASSFGTGRGYTF. The DNA of the CDR3 is TGTGCCAGCAGCTTTGGTACAGGGCGTGGCTACACCTTC.

This clone was seen a few times. The J gene is TRBJ2-1, the V gene TRBV5-1, with 9 nucleotides matching TRBD2. Germline values: CDR1 SGHRS, CDR2 YFSETQ. This CDR3 comprises 15 residues. Trimming took 7 bases from V and 7 from J; bases not matched to a gene: 12. The CDR3 protein is CASCTGTSLWNEQFF. The CDR3 nucleotides are TGCGCCAGCTGTACCGGGACTAGCCTCTGGAATGAGCAGTTCTTC.

This rearrangement joins TRBV5-1 to TRBJ1-2; 10 bases align to TRBD1. The CDR3 runs to 15 residues. Trimming cost V 4 bases and J 8 bases; bases outside gene matches: 11. CDR1 SGHRS and CDR2 YFSETQ come from the germline V gene. The CDR3 loop reads CASSTDRGQVEGYTF. CDR3 DNA sequence: TGCGCCAGCAGCACCGACAGGGGGCAAGTGGAAGGCTACACCTTC.

V usage is TRBV5-1 and J usage is TRBJ2-7; D is unresolved. Trimming shortened V by 4 bases and J by 4 bases, and 15 bases separated the two germline ends. The CDR3 is made up of 14 amino acids. In germline, CDR1 is SGHRS, CDR2 YFSETQ. CDR3 coding DNA: TGCGCCAGCAGCAAAGAGGTTACAGATTACGAGCAGTACTTC. It is translated as CASSKEVTDYEQYF.

The V gene is TRBV7-9, the J gene TRBJ2-1; no definite D call. Germline V CDR1 and CDR2: SEHNR, FQNEAQ (reference sequence). This CDR3 is 14 amino acids long. V was trimmed by 3 bases and J by 2 bases, leaving 8 bases between them. The CDR3 nucleotides read TGTGCCAGCAGCTTCCTCGGACCCTACAATGAGCAGTTCTTC. Amino acid sequence: CASSFLGPYNEQFF. The whole variable domain, filled in from reference TRBV7-9 and TRBJ2-1, reads DTGVSQNPRHKITKRGQNVTFRCDPISEHNRLYWYRQTLGQGPEFLTYFQNEAQLEKSRLLSDRFSAERPKGSFSTLEIQRTEQGDSAMYLCASSFLGPYNEQFFGPGTRLTVL.

J is TRBJ1-2 and V is TRBV7-2, with D hard to call. The germline V gene encodes CDR1 SGHTA and CDR2 FQGNSA. The V gene lost 4 bases and the J gene lost 8 bases, with 14 bases spanning the gap. The CDR3 spans 13 residues. Here the CDR3 DNA reads TGTGCCAGCAGCTCACGGACCGGAATCGGCTACACCTTC. Translation gives CASSSRTGIGYTF.

The chain combines TRBV6-1 with TRBJ1-1; D ambiguous. Germline V gene sequence: CDR1 MNHNS, CDR2 SASEGT. CDR3 size: 14 residues. Trimming left V 7 bases short and J 5 bases short, with 17 bases between. The CDR3 region has the DNA TGTGCCAGCAACCGAAAAGCGGGGATTACTGAAGCTTTCTTT. The encoded protein is CASNRKAGITEAFF.

CDR3 loop: CASSRGARETQYF. CDR3 bases: TGTGCCAGCAGTCGGGGGGCGCGGGAGACCCAGTACTTC. This chain uses TRBV28 with TRBJ2-5; TRBD2 is a possible D gene (7 bases). This CDR3 is 13 amino acids long. V dropped 5 bases and J dropped 5 bases, with 12 bases sitting between them. Germline CDR1 is MDHEN and CDR2 is SYDVKM.

V usage is TRBV4-1 and J usage is TRBJ2-3, with no clear D. The CDR3 runs to 15 residues. The germline CDR1 and CDR2 sequences are MGHRA and YSYEKL. With 2 bases removed from V and 0 bases from J, the gap between germline ends came to 9 bases. DNA of the CDR3: TGCGCCAGCAGCCAAAACCCTACTAGCACAGATACGCAGTATTTT. This codes for CASSQNPTSTDTQYF.

V and J are TRBV19 and TRBJ2-3; TRBD1 might be the D (6 bases). The DNA end favors TRBJ1-5, so the J call may be wrong. This CDR3 contains 15 residues. CDR1 and CDR2 from the germline V gene are LNHDA and SQIVND (reference sequence). The CDR3 here is CASSPGGGMGDTQHF. The CDR3 nucleotides read TGTGCCAGTAGTCCAGGAGGGGGAATGGGGGATACGCAGCATTTT.

The chain combines TRBV4-3 with TRBJ2-3; 12 bases agree with TRBD1. Germline CDR1 is LGHNA and CDR2 is YSLEER. This CDR3 has 16 amino acids. Germline trimming cut 1 base from V and 1 base from J; bases unmatched to any gene: 0. CDR3 in DNA: TGCGCCAGCAGCCAAGGGGACAGGGGGCGCACAGATACGCAGTATTTT. Translated, it gives CASSQGDRGRTDTQYF.

This clone was seen just once. The V call is TRBV28, the J call TRBJ2-5; 11 positions match TRBD1. TRBJ2-7 explains the end of the DNA better; the J call may be wrong. Germline assignment: CDR1 MDHEN and CDR2 SYDVKM. The CDR3 runs 15 residues. The CDR3 coding sequence is TGTGCCAGCAGTTTGACCGGGACAGGGGGCTACGAGCAGTACTTC. Its protein is CASSLTGTGGYEQYF.

The chain joins TRBV6-4 to TRBJ1-2; tentative D call: TRBD1 (5 bases). This CDR3 is built from 14 residues. Germline lookup yields CDR1 MRHNA and CDR2 SNTAGT. V lost 2 bases and J 7 bases, leaving 14 bases between the germline ends. Here the CDR3 reads CASSDGGQGSGYTF. The CDR3 bases are TGTGCCAGCAGTGACGGAGGGCAGGGCAGTGGCTACACCTTC.

This chain links TRBV27 with TRBJ1-4, with 7 bases identical to TRBD1. The CDR3 runs 13 residues. V trimming: 3 bases; J trimming: 8 bases; junction bases outside the gene matches: 3. Per germline, CDR1 MNHEY and CDR2 SMNVEV (reference sequence). CDR3 in DNA: TGTGCCAGCAGTTTCAGGGGGGGAGAAAAACTGTTTTTT. Amino acid sequence: CASSFRGGEKLFF.

The chain carries TRBV30 and TRBJ2-3, with D maybe TRBD1 (6 bases). With 2 bases removed from V and 1 base from J, the gap between germline ends came to 7 bases. There are 13 residues in the CDR3. Germline assignment: CDR1 GTSNPN and CDR2 SVGIG (reference sequence). The CDR3 loop is CAWSRQGTDTQYF. DNA of the CDR3: TGTGCCTGGAGTAGACAGGGCACAGATACGCAGTATTTT. The full variable domain, completed using reference TRBV30 and TRBJ2-3, is SQTIHQWPATLVQPVGSPLSLECTVEGTSNPNLYWYRQAAGRGLQLLFYSVGIGQISSEVPQNLSASRPQDRQFILSSKKLLLSDSGFYLCAWSRQGTDTQYFGPGTRLTVL.

J is TRBJ1-1 and V is TRBV6-4; possible D gene TRBD1, 5 bases. The germline V and J ends were trimmed by 5 bases and 5 bases, with 12 bases remaining between them. CDR1 and CDR2 from the germline V gene are MRHNA and SNTAGT. CDR3 length: 13 residues. CDR3 sequence reads: CASSTFRVTEAFF. The CDR3 region has the DNA TGTGCCAGCAGTACCTTCAGGGTTACTGAAGCTTTCTTT.